These 15 T cell receptor beta chains were all obtained from the same sample, sequenced in a study of OX40 agonist ivuxolimab in advanced cancers. Here immunoSEQ multiplex PCR was the method, and the copy in TCRdb shows in-frame clones only, minus some. The table includes over 55,000 clones, 75% to 90% detected once. The sample in question was CD4+ or CD8+ T cells sorted from blood, obtained in a trial of the OX40 agonist ivuxolimab. The receptors stem from an adult with an advanced solid tumor such as melanoma, head and neck, liver or kidney cancer.

The chain carries TRBV6-6 and TRBJ2-5; 10 nucleotides match TRBD1. J was trimmed by 4 bases and V by 6 bases; bases with no gene match: 5. CDR1 and CDR2 from the germline V gene are MNHNY and SVGAGI (reference sequence). CDR3 size: 14 residues. The CDR3 bases are TGTGCCAGCAGGACAGGGGGCTTAGGAGAGACCCAGTACTTC. Amino acid sequence: CASRTGGLGETQYF.

The chain recombines TRBV7-2 with TRBJ1-1; TRBD1 matches 9 bases. The trim removed 3 bases at V and 1 base at J, leaving 0 bases unmatched. Germline CDR1 SGHTA, CDR2 FQGNSA. The CDR3 covers 14 residues. CDR3 nucleotides: TGTGCCAGCAGCTTGGGACAGGGGAACACTGAAGCTTTCTTT. It yields the protein CASSLGQGNTEAFF.

The chain carries TRBV5-1 and TRBJ2-2, with D perhaps TRBD1 (6 bases). Germline CDR1 and CDR2: SGHRS and YFSETQ. V was trimmed by 2 bases and J by 7 bases, leaving 12 bases between them. The CDR3 contains 14 residues. This chain's CDR3 is CASSFLQGNGELFF. DNA of the CDR3: TGCGCCAGCAGCTTTTTACAGGGTAACGGGGAGCTGTTTTTT.

The CDR3 DNA reads as TGTGCCAGCAGCCCCGGGACGCGAAACACCATATATTTT. Translation: CASSPGTRNTIYF. The chain joins TRBV7-2 to TRBJ1-3; TRBD1 might be the D (5 bases). V was cut by 5 bases and J by 5 bases, with 10 bases left in between. Germline-derived CDR1 and CDR2 are SGHTA and FQGNSA. This CDR3 is built from 13 residues.

This clone was seen once. The rearrangement links TRBV5-1 to TRBJ1-2, with 10 bases fitting TRBD1. With V trimmed by 1 base and J by 7 bases, 4 bases remained unmatched. Germline V gene data show CDR1 as SGHRS and CDR2 as YFSETQ. The CDR3 is made up of 14 amino acids. DNA of the CDR3: TGCGCCAGCAGCTTGAGTGGACAGGGGGGTGGCTACACCTTC. Its protein is CASSLSGQGGGYTF.

Here the CDR3 reads CASSVRTGGSGANVLTF. Written as DNA, the CDR3 is TGTGCCAGCAGCGTACGGACAGGGGGCTCTGGGGCCAACGTCCTGACTTTC. The chain recombines TRBV9 with TRBJ2-6, with TRBD1 identical over 10 bases. Germline V gene data show CDR1 as SGDLS and CDR2 as YYNGEE. The CDR3 contains 17 residues. V dropped 1 base and J dropped 0; count of bases not matched to a gene: 1.

This chain uses TRBV19 with TRBJ2-7, with 9 nucleotides matching TRBD1. The CDR3 spans 15 residues. V lost 0 bases and J lost 2; bases outside the gene matches: 2. Germline lookup yields CDR1 LNHDA and CDR2 SQIVND (reference sequence). The CDR3 sequence: CASSIEGQGAYEQYF. The CDR3 DNA reads TGTGCCAGTAGTATAGAGGGACAGGGCGCCTACGAGCAGTACTTC.

V is TRBV13 and J is TRBJ2-7; D is uncertain. V was shortened by 3 bases and J by 6 bases, with 9 bases between the two germline ends. CDR1 is PRHDT, CDR2 FYEKMQ, per germline (reference sequence). The CDR3 runs 12 residues. The CDR3 DNA sequence: TGTGCCAGCAGCTTCTCCCCGGGCGAGCAGTACTTC. Protein product: CASSFSPGEQYF.

The chain joins TRBV30 to TRBJ1-1; D remains unclear. CDR3 length: 12 amino acids. Trimming took 1 base from V and 2 from J, leaving 5 bases between them. Germline CDR1 and CDR2: GTSNPN and SVGIG (reference sequence). The chain's CDR3 is CAWSGTNTEAFF. Here the CDR3 DNA reads TGTGCCTGGAGTGGGACTAACACTGAAGCTTTCTTT. The variable domain in full, completed from reference TRBV30 and TRBJ1-1, reads SQTIHQWPATLVQPVGSPLSLECTVEGTSNPNLYWYRQAAGRGLQLLFYSVGIGQISSEVPQNLSASRPQDRQFILSSKKLLLSDSGFYLCAWSGTNTEAFFGQGTRLTVV.

V gene TRBV29-1 combines with J gene TRBJ2-2; D is undetermined. The CDR3 is made up of 11 amino acids. Germline V gives CDR1 SQVTM, CDR2 ANQGSEA. Deletions cut 6 bases from V and 6 bases from J, with 8 bases between. Here the CDR3 DNA reads TGCAGCGTGGGCCGCCCCGGGGAGCTGTTTTTT. Encoded protein: CSVGRPGELFF.

The chain has TRBV2 and TRBJ2-5; 7 nucleotides align to TRBD1. Germline assignment: CDR1 SNHLY and CDR2 FYNNEI. J lost 2 bases, V lost 6 bases, and 6 bases had no gene match. The CDR3 sequence is 14 residues long. The CDR3 region is CASRAQGQQETQYF. For the CDR3, the DNA is TGTGCCAGCAGGGCTCAGGGACAGCAAGAGACCCAGTACTTC.

The V call is TRBV11-1, the J call TRBJ2-2, with D maybe TRBD2 (5 bases). The V gene lost 4 bases and the J gene lost 5 bases, with 14 bases spanning the gap. CDR1 and CDR2 from the germline V gene are SGHAT and FQDESV (reference sequence). The CDR3 totals 15 residues. The CDR3 DNA is TGTGCCAGCAGCTCGCCCCTAGGAGGTACCGGGGAGCTGTTTTTT. Translation gives CASSSPLGGTGELFF. The full variable domain, rest sourced from reference TRBV11-1 and TRBJ2-2, is EAEVAQSPRYKITEKSQAVAFWCDPISGHATLYWYRQILGQGPELLVQFQDESVVDDSQLPKDRFSAERLKGVDSTLKIQPAELGDSAMYLCASSSPLGGTGELFFGEGSRLTVL.

The chain couples TRBV19 to TRBJ1-3; D is perhaps TRBD1 (5 bases). The germline V gene has CDR1 LNHDA and CDR2 SQIVND (reference sequence). This CDR3 spans 15 amino acids. V lost 4 bases and J lost 0, with 10 bases in between. The DNA of the CDR3 is TGTGCCAGTAGTAAGGCAGGGAGCTCTGGAAACACCATATATTTT. It codes for CASSKAGSSGNTIYF.

As to this clone: Sequence at one end of the junction differs from germline and may be a read error. The rearrangement uses TRBV14 and TRBJ1-1; 7 bases agree with TRBD1. CDR1 is SGHDN and CDR2 is FVKESK in the germline V gene. This CDR3 has 14 residues. The CDR3 sequence is CASSQDRVNTEAFF. Written as DNA, the CDR3 is TGTGCCAGCAGTCAAGACAGGGTGAACACTGAAGCTTTCTTT.

The V and J genes are TRBV4-3 and TRBJ2-1; a weak D match, TRBD2 (6 bases). Germline values: CDR1 LGHNA, CDR2 YSLEER. V lost 2 bases, J lost 9 bases, and 17 bases lay in between. The CDR3 sequence is 15 residues long. DNA of the CDR3: TGCGCCAGCAGCCAATATCCTCGGGGGTCCTCTGAGCAGTTCTTC. Its translation is CASSQYPRGSSEQFF.